This record covers a single T cell receptor beta chain. This receptor's antigen is unknown. No much larger clonotype is one base removed from it; base qualities were not supplied. The sample is drawn from a study of T cells of healthy individuals (dated by TCRdb to between 2018 and 2020). The germline V gene provides CDR1 MNHNS and CDR2 SASEGT. Clipping removes 7 bases from V and 6 bases from J, with 9 as the unmatched junction base count. From the cysteine through the phenylalanine, the CDR3 covers 15 amino acids. The only DNA kept is the CDR3, 45 bases in frame from the first base. The method was 5' RACE. The sequencer was an Illumina MiSeq. TCRdb passed the public sequencing reads through fastp at Q25 and MiXCR, retaining productive beta sequences. Entries that share a CDR3 protein sequence are merged under the most common genes and DNA. A total of about 53,000 distinct CDR3 sequences appear in this sample, roughly 15% of them only once. 16% of the sample is held by the ten biggest clonotypes.

The receptor chain draws on TRBV6-1 and TRBJ2-7, and 13 junctional nucleotides match TRBD2. The TCR was taken from a human donor in good health. The sequenced DNA is TGTGCCAGCACCCTAGAAGGGACTAGCGGGACCGAGCAGTACTTC. Translated, it reads CASTLEGTSGTEQYF.